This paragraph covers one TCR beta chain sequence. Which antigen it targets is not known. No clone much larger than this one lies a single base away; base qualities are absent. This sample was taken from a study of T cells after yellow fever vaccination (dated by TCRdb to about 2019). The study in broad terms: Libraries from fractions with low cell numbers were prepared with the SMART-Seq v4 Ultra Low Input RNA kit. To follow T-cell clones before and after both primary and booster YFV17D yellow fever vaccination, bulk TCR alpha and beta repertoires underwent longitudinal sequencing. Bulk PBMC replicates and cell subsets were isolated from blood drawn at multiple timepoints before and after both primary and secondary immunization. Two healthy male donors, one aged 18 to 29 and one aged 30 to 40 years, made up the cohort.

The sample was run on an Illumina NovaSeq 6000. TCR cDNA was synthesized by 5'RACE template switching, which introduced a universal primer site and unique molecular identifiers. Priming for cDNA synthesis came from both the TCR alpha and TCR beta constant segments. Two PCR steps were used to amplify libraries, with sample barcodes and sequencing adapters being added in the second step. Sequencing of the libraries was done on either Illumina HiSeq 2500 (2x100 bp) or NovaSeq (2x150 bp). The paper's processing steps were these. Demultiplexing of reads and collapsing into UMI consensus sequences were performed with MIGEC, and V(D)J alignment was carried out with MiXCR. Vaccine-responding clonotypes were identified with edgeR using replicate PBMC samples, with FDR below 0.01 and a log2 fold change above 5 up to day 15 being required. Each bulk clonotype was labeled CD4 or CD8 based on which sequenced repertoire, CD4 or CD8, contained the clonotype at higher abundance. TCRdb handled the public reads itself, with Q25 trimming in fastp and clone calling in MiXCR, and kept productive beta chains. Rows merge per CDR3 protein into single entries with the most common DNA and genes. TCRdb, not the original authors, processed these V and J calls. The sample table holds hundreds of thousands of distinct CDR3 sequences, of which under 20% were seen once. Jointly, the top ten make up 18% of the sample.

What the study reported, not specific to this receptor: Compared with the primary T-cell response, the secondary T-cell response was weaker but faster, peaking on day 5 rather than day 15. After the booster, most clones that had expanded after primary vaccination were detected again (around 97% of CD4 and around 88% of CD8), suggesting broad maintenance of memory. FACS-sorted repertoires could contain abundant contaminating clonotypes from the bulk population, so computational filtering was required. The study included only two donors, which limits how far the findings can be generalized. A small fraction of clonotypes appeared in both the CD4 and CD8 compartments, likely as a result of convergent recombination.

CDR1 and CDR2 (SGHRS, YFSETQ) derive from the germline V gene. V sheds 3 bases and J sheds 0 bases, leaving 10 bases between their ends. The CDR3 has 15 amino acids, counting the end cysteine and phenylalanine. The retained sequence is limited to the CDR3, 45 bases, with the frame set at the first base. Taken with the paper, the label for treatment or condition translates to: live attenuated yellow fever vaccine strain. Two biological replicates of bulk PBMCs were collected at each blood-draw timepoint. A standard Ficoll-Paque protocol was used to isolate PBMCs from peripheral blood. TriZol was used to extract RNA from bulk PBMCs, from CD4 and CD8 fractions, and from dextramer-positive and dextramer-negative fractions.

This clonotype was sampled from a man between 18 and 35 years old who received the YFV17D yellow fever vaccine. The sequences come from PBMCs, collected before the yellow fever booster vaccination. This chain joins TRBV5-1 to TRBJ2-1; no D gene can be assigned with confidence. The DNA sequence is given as TGCGCCAGCAGCTCGAGGCACAGCTCCTACAATGAGCAGTTCTTC. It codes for CASSSRHSSYNEQFF.